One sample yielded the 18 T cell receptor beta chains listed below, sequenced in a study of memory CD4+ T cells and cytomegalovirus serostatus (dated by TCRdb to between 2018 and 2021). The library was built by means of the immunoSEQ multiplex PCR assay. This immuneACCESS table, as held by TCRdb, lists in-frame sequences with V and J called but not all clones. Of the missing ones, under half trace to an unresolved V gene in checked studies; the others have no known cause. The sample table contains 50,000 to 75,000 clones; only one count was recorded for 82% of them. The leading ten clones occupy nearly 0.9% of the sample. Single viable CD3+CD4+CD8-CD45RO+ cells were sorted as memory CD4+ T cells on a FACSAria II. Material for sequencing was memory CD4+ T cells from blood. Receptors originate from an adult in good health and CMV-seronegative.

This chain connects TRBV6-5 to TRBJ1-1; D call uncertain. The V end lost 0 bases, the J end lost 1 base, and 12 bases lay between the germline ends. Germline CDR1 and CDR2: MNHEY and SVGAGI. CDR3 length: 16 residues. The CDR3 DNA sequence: TGTGCCAGCAGTTACTCGGGCGGCCGGAGGAACACTGAAGCTTTCTTT. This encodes CASSYSGGRRNTEAFF.

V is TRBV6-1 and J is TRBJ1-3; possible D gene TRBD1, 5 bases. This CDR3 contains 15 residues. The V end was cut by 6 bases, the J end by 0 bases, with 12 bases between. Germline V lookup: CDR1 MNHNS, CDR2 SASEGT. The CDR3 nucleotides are TGTGCCAGCAGGGGGGGGACGGTCTCTGGAAACACCATATATTTT. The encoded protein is CASRGGTVSGNTIYF.

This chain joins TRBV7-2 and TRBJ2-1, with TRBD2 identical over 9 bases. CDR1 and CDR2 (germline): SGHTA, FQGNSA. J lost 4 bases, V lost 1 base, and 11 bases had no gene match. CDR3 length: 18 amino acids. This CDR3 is CASSLVDRLAGLYNEQFF. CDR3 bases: TGTGCCAGCAGCTTAGTGGATCGTCTAGCGGGGCTTTACAATGAGCAGTTCTTC.

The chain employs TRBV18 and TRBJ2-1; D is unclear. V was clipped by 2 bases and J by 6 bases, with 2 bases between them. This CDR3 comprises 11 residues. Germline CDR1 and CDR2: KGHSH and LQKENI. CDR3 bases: TGTGCCAGCTCACCAAGCAATGAGCAGTTCTTC. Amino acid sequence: CASSPSNEQFF.

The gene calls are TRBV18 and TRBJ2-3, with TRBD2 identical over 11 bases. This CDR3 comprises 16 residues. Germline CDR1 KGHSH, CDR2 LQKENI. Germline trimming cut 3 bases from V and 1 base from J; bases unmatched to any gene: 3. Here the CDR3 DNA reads TGTGCCAGCTCACCTTCACTAGCGGGGGGCACAGATACGCAGTATTTT. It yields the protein CASSPSLAGGTDTQYF.

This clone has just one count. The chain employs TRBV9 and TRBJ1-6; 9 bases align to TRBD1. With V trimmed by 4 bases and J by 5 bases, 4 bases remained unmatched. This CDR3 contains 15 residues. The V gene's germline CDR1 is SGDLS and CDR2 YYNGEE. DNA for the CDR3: TGTGCCAGCAGCCCCCGACAGGGGGATAATTCACCCCTCCACTTT. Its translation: CASSPRQGDNSPLHF.

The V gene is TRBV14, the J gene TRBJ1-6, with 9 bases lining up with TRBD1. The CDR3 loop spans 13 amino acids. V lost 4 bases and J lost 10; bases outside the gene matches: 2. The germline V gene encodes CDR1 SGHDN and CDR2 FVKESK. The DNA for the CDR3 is TGTGCCAGCAGCCGGGACAGGGACTCACCCCTCCACTTT. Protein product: CASSRDRDSPLHF.

The CDR3 here is CASTHGDLTNEKLFF. The CDR3 DNA sequence: TGTGCCAGCACTCATGGTGATCTAACTAATGAAAAACTGTTTTTT. This sequence joins TRBV2 and TRBJ1-4; D is uncertain. The V end was cut by 7 bases, the J end by 1 base, with 13 bases between. This CDR3 has 15 residues. Per the germline V gene, CDR1 is SNHLY and CDR2 is FYNNEI.

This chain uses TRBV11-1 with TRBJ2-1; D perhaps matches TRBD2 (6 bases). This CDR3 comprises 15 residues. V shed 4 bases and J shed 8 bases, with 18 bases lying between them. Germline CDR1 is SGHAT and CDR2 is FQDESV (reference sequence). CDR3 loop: CASSSTGTALDEQFF. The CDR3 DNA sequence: TGTGCCAGCAGCTCCACCGGGACTGCCTTGGATGAGCAGTTCTTC.

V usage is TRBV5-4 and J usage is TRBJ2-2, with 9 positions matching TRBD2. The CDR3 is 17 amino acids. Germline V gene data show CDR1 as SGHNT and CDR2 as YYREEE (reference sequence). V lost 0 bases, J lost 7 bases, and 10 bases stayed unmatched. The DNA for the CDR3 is TGTGCCAGCAGCTTGGGAGGGCTAGCGGGAAGGATCGGGGAGCTGTTTTTT. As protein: CASSLGGLAGRIGELFF.

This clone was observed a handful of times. The DNA of the CDR3 is TGCGCCAGCAGCCAAGGATCTACCTCCCGTAATTCACCCCTCCACTTT. Translating it yields CASSQGSTSRNSPLHF. The rearrangement links TRBV4-1 to TRBJ1-6, with no clear D. V lost 1 base, J lost 6 bases, and 13 bases lay in between. The CDR3 consists of 16 residues. The germline V gene encodes CDR1 MGHRA and CDR2 YSYEKL.

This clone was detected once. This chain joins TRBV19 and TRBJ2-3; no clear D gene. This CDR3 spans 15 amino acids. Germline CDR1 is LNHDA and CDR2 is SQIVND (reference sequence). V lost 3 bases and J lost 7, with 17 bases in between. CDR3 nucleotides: TGTGCCAGTAGTATTTACTACTCTGAAAGGAATACGCAGTATTTT. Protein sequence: CASSIYYSERNTQYF.

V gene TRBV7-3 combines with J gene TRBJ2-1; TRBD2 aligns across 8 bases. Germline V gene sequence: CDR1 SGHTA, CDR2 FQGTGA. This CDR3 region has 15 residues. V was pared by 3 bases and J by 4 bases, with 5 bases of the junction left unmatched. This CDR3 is CASSFSGAGYNEQFF. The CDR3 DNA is TGTGCCAGCAGCTTTAGCGGGGCCGGTTACAATGAGCAGTTCTTC.

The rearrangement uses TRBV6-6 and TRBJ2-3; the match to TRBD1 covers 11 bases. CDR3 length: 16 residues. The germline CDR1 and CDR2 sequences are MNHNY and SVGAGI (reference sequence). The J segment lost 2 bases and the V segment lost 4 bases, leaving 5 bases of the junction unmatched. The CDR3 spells CASSSGQGGDTDTQYF. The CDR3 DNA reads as TGTGCCAGCAGTTCGGGACAGGGGGGTGACACAGATACGCAGTATTTT.

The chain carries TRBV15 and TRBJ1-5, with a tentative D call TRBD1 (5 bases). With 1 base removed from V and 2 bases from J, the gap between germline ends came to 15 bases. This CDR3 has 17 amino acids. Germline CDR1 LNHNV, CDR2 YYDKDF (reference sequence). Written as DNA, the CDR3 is TGTGCCACCAGCAGAGGAAAAACAGGCTTGGGCAATCAGCCCCAGCATTTT. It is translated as CATSRGKTGLGNQPQHF.

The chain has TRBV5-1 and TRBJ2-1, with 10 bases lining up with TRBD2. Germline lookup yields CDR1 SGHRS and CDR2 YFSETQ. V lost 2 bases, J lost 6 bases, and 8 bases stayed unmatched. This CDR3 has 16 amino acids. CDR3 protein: CASSLPGTSDLNEQFF. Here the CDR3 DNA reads TGCGCCAGCAGCTTACCCGGGACTAGCGATCTCAATGAGCAGTTCTTC.

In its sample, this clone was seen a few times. CDR3 in DNA: TGTGCCAGCAGCCAAGAAATCAGTTGGATGGATACGCAGTATTTT. Amino acid sequence: CASSQEISWMDTQYF. The chain recombines TRBV14 with TRBJ2-3; D uncertain. This CDR3 spans 15 amino acids. CDR1 SGHDN and CDR2 FVKESK come from the germline V gene. The germline V and J ends were trimmed by 0 bases and 6 bases, with 13 bases remaining between them.

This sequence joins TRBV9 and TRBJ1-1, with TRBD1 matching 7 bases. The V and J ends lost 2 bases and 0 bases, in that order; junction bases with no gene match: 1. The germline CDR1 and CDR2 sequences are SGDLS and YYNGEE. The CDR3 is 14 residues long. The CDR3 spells CASSVGTVNTEAFF. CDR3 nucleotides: TGTGCCAGCAGCGTCGGGACAGTGAACACTGAAGCTTTCTTT.